Following are 27 T cell receptor beta chains from one sample sequenced in a study of cytomegalovirus exposure and HLA in healthy donors. The PCR employed 60 Vbeta primers together with 13 Jbeta primers. Data came from immunoSEQ multiplex PCR; TCRdb stores just in-frame clones and leaves some out. The sample carries 85,000 to 100,000 clones, about 76% recorded once. Specimen: PBMCs. These receptors came from a human donor in good health.

V gene TRBV27 combines with J gene TRBJ1-4; possible D gene TRBD1, 6 bases. The CDR3 is made up of 15 amino acids. The germline V gene encodes CDR1 MNHEY and CDR2 SMNVEV (reference sequence). Trimming shortened V by 2 bases and J by 8 bases, and 15 bases separated the two germline ends. The CDR3 nucleotides are TGTGCCAGCAGTTTAAGTAGGGGGATTGGAGAAAAACTGTTTTTT. The encoded protein is CASSLSRGIGEKLFF.

This clone was found once. V usage is TRBV9 and J usage is TRBJ1-2; D may be TRBD1 (5 bases). Trimming removed 4 bases from V and 7 bases from J, with 17 bases in between. This CDR3 region has 14 residues. Germline V lookup: CDR1 SGDLS, CDR2 YYNGEE. In DNA, the CDR3 is TGTGCCAGCAGCCCTCACTTGGGGCAGGCTGGCTACACCTTC. Translated: CASSPHLGQAGYTF.

The V call is TRBV10-3, the J call TRBJ1-4, with D perhaps matching TRBD1 (6 bases). V lost 10 bases and J lost 6, with 15 bases in between. From germline, CDR1 is ENHRY and CDR2 SYGVKD. This CDR3 contains 13 residues. CDR3 DNA: TGTGCCACAGGCCGGGACATAGATGAAAAACTGTTTTTT. Encoded protein: CATGRDIDEKLFF.

This clone was seen just once. This sequence joins TRBV5-4 and TRBJ1-3, with 9 bases that match TRBD1. The length of the CDR3 is 18 residues. CDR1 SGHNT and CDR2 YYREEE come from the germline V gene (reference sequence). Trimming at V came to 4 bases and at J to 4 bases, leaving 15 bases not matched to a gene. In DNA, the CDR3 is TGTGCCAGCAGCCCGTCCCGGGACAGGGCGGGTCGCGGAAACACCATATATTTT. This sequence encodes CASSPSRDRAGRGNTIYF.

V usage is TRBV6-6 and J usage is TRBJ1-5, with TRBD1 matching 7 bases. Germline CDR1 is MNHNY and CDR2 is SVGAGI (reference sequence). Germline trimming cut 0 bases from V and 9 bases from J; bases unmatched to any gene: 8. This CDR3 has 15 residues. The CDR3 DNA sequence: TGTGCCAGCAGTTACTCGACAGGGAGAAAGGGGCCCCAGCATTTT. Amino acid sequence: CASSYSTGRKGPQHF.

The chain's CDR3 is CASSEREFSNQPQHF. The CDR3 DNA is TGTGCCAGCAGTGAGCGAGAATTTAGCAATCAGCCCCAGCATTTT. The chain has TRBV6-1 and TRBJ1-5; unclear D gene. V was trimmed by 3 bases and J by 0 bases, leaving 9 bases between them. There are 15 residues in the CDR3. Germline lookup yields CDR1 MNHNS and CDR2 SASEGT.

The chain couples TRBV19 to TRBJ1-5; 7 bases agree with TRBD1. The CDR3 is made up of 16 amino acids. Germline-derived CDR1 and CDR2 are LNHDA and SQIVND (reference sequence). V shed 4 bases, J shed 4 bases, and the junction held 10 bases outside the gene matches. Here the CDR3 reads CASSTVTGSRNQPQHF. The CDR3 coding sequence is TGTGCCAGTAGTACCGTGACAGGGAGTAGGAATCAGCCCCAGCATTTT.

This chain joins TRBV18 and TRBJ2-2, with D perhaps TRBD1 (6 bases). Germline CDR1 is KGHSH and CDR2 is LQKENI. V was pared by 3 bases and J by 4 bases, with 18 bases between. CDR3 length: 17 residues. The CDR3: CASSPRLRQESTGELFF. Here the CDR3 DNA reads TGTGCCAGCTCACCGAGGCTGAGACAGGAATCCACCGGGGAGCTGTTTTTT.

This clone was seen just once. This sequence joins TRBV7-9 and TRBJ1-4; TRBD1 matches 10 bases. After removal of 6 bases from V and 8 bases from J, the junction contained 12 bases not matched to a gene. Germline V gene sequence: CDR1 SEHNR, CDR2 FQNEAQ (reference sequence). The CDR3 is 16 amino acids. This chain's CDR3 is CASRPTGTGDREKLFF. In nucleotides, the CDR3 is TGTGCCAGCAGACCCACCGGGACAGGGGATCGGGAAAAACTGTTTTTT.

J is TRBJ1-5 and V is TRBV30; 8 nucleotides match TRBD1. Unmatched junction bases numbered 5, after V lost 3 bases and J lost 4 bases. The germline V gene has CDR1 GTSNPN and CDR2 SVGIG (reference sequence). The CDR3 consists of 14 residues. CDR3 nucleotides: TGTGCCTGGAGCAACAGGGGGTTTAATCAGCCCCAGCATTTT. Protein sequence: CAWSNRGFNQPQHF.

The chain combines TRBV6-4 with TRBJ2-4; no reliable D call. CDR1 MRHNA and CDR2 SNTAGT come from the germline V gene. The CDR3 covers 13 residues. V was pared by 3 bases and J by 9 bases, with 12 bases between. Here the CDR3 reads CASSEVSLGIQYF. In DNA, the CDR3 is TGTGCCAGCAGTGAAGTTAGCTTGGGCATTCAGTACTTC.

The rearrangement joins TRBV7-9 to TRBJ1-1, with D maybe TRBD1 (5 bases). This CDR3 region has 12 residues. The germline V gene encodes CDR1 SEHNR and CDR2 FQNEAQ (reference sequence). V lost 8 bases and J 0 bases, leaving 7 bases between the germline ends. In nucleotides, the CDR3 is TGTGCCAGCTCGACAGTGAACACTGAAGCTTTCTTT. Its translation: CASSTVNTEAFF.

The J gene is TRBJ2-2, the V gene TRBV11-2, with a weak D call TRBD1 (6 bases). The CDR3 has 15 amino acids. In germline, CDR1 is SGHAT, CDR2 FQNNGV. V was trimmed by 5 bases and J by 6 bases, leaving 16 bases between them. The DNA for the CDR3 is TGTGCCAGCAGCACTCGAACCAGGGGTGCCGGGGAGCTGTTTTTT. This sequence encodes CASSTRTRGAGELFF.

The gene calls are TRBV5-1 and TRBJ2-2; possible D gene TRBD1, 5 bases. The V gene's germline CDR1 is SGHRS and CDR2 YFSETQ. This CDR3 is built from 15 residues. Trimming left V 0 bases short and J 7 bases short, with 13 bases between. The CDR3 DNA sequence: TGCGCCAGCAGCTTGGTGGGCCAGGGTAGCGGGGAGCTGTTTTTT. Its translation is CASSLVGQGSGELFF. The full variable domain, rest sourced from reference TRBV5-1 and TRBJ2-2, is KAGVTQTPRYLIKTRGQQVTLSCSPISGHRSVSWYQQTPGQGLQFLFEYFSETQRNKGNFPGRFSGRQFSNSRSEMNVSTLELGDSALYLCASSLVGQGSGELFFGEGSRLTVL.

The J gene is TRBJ2-1, the V gene TRBV7-9, with 10 bases aligning to TRBD1. CDR3 length: 17 amino acids. CDR1 is SEHNR, CDR2 FQNEAQ, per germline (reference sequence). J lost 3 bases, V lost 2 bases, and 7 bases had no gene match. CDR3 residues: CASSLISGTGVYNEQFF. The CDR3 nucleotides are TGTGCCAGCAGCTTAATCTCCGGGACAGGGGTCTACAATGAGCAGTTCTTC.

The CDR3 sequence: CASSPSGGASYEQYF. DNA for the CDR3: TGTGCCAGCAGCCCTAGCGGGGGGGCCTCCTACGAGCAGTACTTC. This chain joins TRBV5-4 and TRBJ2-7; TRBD2 matches at 12 bases. The ends lost 4 bases at V and 0 bases at J; junction bases unmatched: 2. Germline V CDR1 and CDR2: SGHNT, YYREEE (reference sequence). The CDR3 is made up of 15 amino acids.

The chain combines TRBV7-8 with TRBJ2-2, with D possibly TRBD2 on 6 matching bases. V shed 8 bases and J shed 3 bases, with 16 bases lying between them. The CDR3 loop spans 15 amino acids. The germline V gene encodes CDR1 SGHVS and CDR2 FQNEAQ. The CDR3 loop reads CASLASGDDTGELFF. The CDR3 nucleotides are TGTGCCAGCTTAGCCTCGGGGGACGACACCGGGGAGCTGTTTTTT.

This clone was detected only a few times. This chain links TRBV19 with TRBJ1-1; a possible D gene is TRBD1 (6 bases). Germline V CDR1 and CDR2: LNHDA, SQIVND (reference sequence). Trimming removed 7 bases at V and 1 base at J, with 16 bases between. The CDR3 is 15 amino acids. CDR3 sequence (DNA): TGTGCCAGTACCTCCATTGAACAGGGGAACACTGAAGCTTTCTTT. This translates into CASTSIEQGNTEAFF.

The J gene is TRBJ2-3, the V gene TRBV10-3, with 12 nucleotides matching TRBD2. CDR1 ENHRY and CDR2 SYGVKD come from the germline V gene. Trimming at V came to 7 bases and at J to 3 bases, leaving 5 bases not matched to a gene. CDR3 length equals 15 residues. CDR3 nucleotide sequence: TGTGCCATCACTCTCGGACTAGCGGGGACAGATACGCAGTATTTT. Its translation: CAITLGLAGTDTQYF.

The chain uses TRBV5-1 and TRBJ2-3, with 7 nucleotides matching TRBD1. V gave up 1 base and J gave up 4 bases; unmatched junction bases: 6. The germline V gene has CDR1 SGHRS and CDR2 YFSETQ. This CDR3 comprises 15 residues. The CDR3 sequence is CASSLQQGLADTQYF. CDR3 coding DNA: TGCGCCAGCAGCTTGCAACAGGGGTTGGCAGATACGCAGTATTTT.

The chain joins TRBV19 to TRBJ2-1, with TRBD1 matching 7 bases. CDR3 length: 16 amino acids. V lost 4 bases and J lost 4; bases outside the gene matches: 10. Looked up from germline, CDR1 is LNHDA and CDR2 is SQIVND (reference sequence). The CDR3, as DNA: TGTGCCAGTAGTAACCTAGGGGGCGCGCAGTACAATGAGCAGTTCTTC. It specifies CASSNLGGAQYNEQFF.

The CDR3 DNA is TGTGCCAGTAGCGACAGGGGGAGGTTGAACACTGAAGCTTTCTTT. Translation: CASSDRGRLNTEAFF. V is TRBV19 and J is TRBJ1-1, with 9 bases that match TRBD1. Germline V CDR1 and CDR2: LNHDA, SQIVND (reference sequence). J lost 0 bases, V lost 6 bases, and 5 bases had no gene match. CDR3 length: 15 amino acids.

The rearrangement links TRBV4-1 to TRBJ1-2; D is possibly TRBD1 (6 bases). This CDR3 contains 14 residues. V lost 1 base and J lost 4, with 10 bases in between. CDR1 is MGHRA and CDR2 is YSYEKL in the germline V gene. The CDR3 is CASSQGTELYGYTF. The CDR3 DNA sequence: TGCGCCAGCAGCCAAGGGACAGAGCTCTATGGCTACACCTTC.

This rearrangement joins TRBV7-2 to TRBJ1-1, with 7 bases lining up with TRBD1. V was clipped by 5 bases and J by 11 bases; unmatched bases: 11. Germline CDR1 and CDR2: SGHTA and FQGNSA. The CDR3 length is 13 residues. The CDR3 loop reads CASSLGQLLTAFF. In DNA form, the CDR3 reads TGTGCCAGCAGCCTGGGACAGCTCCTGACCGCTTTCTTT.

The V call is TRBV30, the J call TRBJ2-7; perhaps TRBD2 as D (5 bases). The CDR3 consists of 14 residues. V lost 0 bases to trimming and J lost 7 bases, with 16 bases between them. Germline CDR1 GTSNPN, CDR2 SVGIG (reference sequence). The CDR3 sequence is CAWSVVGATKEQYF. The CDR3 DNA reads as TGTGCCTGGAGTGTGGTGGGAGCTACTAAAGAGCAGTACTTC.

This clone was observed a handful of times. This chain uses TRBV5-4 with TRBJ1-1, with D possibly being TRBD1 (5 bases). The V end lost 1 base, the J end lost 6 bases, and 10 bases lay between the germline ends. CDR1 and CDR2 from the germline V gene are SGHNT and YYREEE (reference sequence). This CDR3 comprises 13 residues. CDR3 coding DNA: TGTGCCAGCAGCTTGCAGGGAGGCCCTGAAGCTTTCTTT. It encodes CASSLQGGPEAFF.

The chain carries TRBV7-9 and TRBJ1-5, with D possibly matching TRBD1 (6 bases). CDR1 and CDR2 (germline): SEHNR, FQNEAQ (reference sequence). This CDR3 comprises 15 residues. The ends were cut back, 5 bases at V and 5 bases at J, with 16 bases in the middle. CDR3 sequence: CASSGDGQPYQPQHF. DNA of the CDR3: TGTGCCAGCAGCGGTGATGGACAGCCCTATCAGCCCCAGCATTTT.